The 22 T cell receptor beta chains below come from one sample, sequenced in a study of T cells in Graves' hyperthyroidism and ophthalmopathy. What was amplified from RNA transcripts were TCR beta CDR3 regions. The TCR CDR3 first-round RT-PCR relied on the HTBI primer set. TCRdb fed the multiplex PCR reads into MiXCR, producing one record per CDR3 protein. The sample records fewer than 700,000 distinct CDR3 sequences, around 15% being singletons. Material for sequencing was blood. Receptor source: a woman in her twenties or thirties with Graves' hyperthyroidism.

The genes are TRBV5-1 and TRBJ2-5; TRBD1 matches at 7 bases. Germline CDR1 and CDR2: SGHRS and YFSETQ. The V segment lost 4 bases and the J segment 1 base; nucleotides outside the gene matches: 7. The CDR3 consists of 15 residues. The CDR3 loop reads CASSRDSAFQETQYF. The CDR3 DNA is TGCGCCAGCAGCAGGGACAGCGCCTTCCAAGAGACCCAGTACTTC.

The chain links TRBV14 to TRBJ1-5, with 10 positions matching TRBD1. CDR1 and CDR2 (germline): SGHDN, FVKESK. CDR3 length equals 15 residues. The ends lost 1 base at V and 7 bases at J; junction bases unmatched: 4. CDR3 DNA sequence: TGTGCCAGCAGCCAAGGTGGACAGGGGGTCCAGCCCCAGCATTTT. Residues: CASSQGGQGVQPQHF.

This clonotype was seen repeatedly, ten times or more. The chain links TRBV20-1 to TRBJ2-7, with a tentative D call TRBD1 (5 bases). Deletions cut 6 bases from V and 6 bases from J, with 21 bases between. Per germline, CDR1 DFQATT and CDR2 SNEGSKA (reference sequence). This CDR3 has 14 amino acids. The CDR3 DNA is TGCAGTGCCCTTAAAAGGCAGGGTCGATCCGAGCAGTACTTC. Translating gives CSALKRQGRSEQYF.

In its sample, this clonotype was seen many times. This chain connects TRBV5-1 to TRBJ2-7, with D maybe TRBD1 (5 bases). Looked up from germline, CDR1 is SGHRS and CDR2 is YFSETQ. V lost 4 bases to trimming and J lost 0 bases, with 20 bases between them. The CDR3 sequence is 17 residues long. CDR3 in DNA: TGCGCCAGCAGCCCGCAGGTGGTAGGGGTCCTCTCCTACGAGCAGTACTTC. This encodes CASSPQVVGVLSYEQYF.

Notes on this clonotype: This may come from a read error, since a much larger clone is one base off. The CDR3 carries no conserved terminal phenylalanine or tryptophan, so it likely arises from a read error. This rearrangement joins TRBV7-2 to TRBJ1-1; D possibly corresponds to TRBD1 (5 bases). V lost 1 base and J lost 1, with 10 bases in between. This CDR3 region has 15 residues. Per the germline V gene, CDR1 is SGHTA and CDR2 is FQGNSA. The CDR3 loop is CASSLGAGTNTEAFL. The DNA for the CDR3 is TGTGCCAGCAGCTTAGGGGCCGGGACGAACACTGAAGCTTTCTTG.

The chain links TRBV19 to TRBJ1-1; D gene unclear. The germline CDR1 and CDR2 sequences are LNHDA and SQIVND (reference sequence). V dropped 8 bases and J dropped 2 bases, with 9 bases sitting between them. The CDR3 is made up of 12 amino acids. The CDR3 coding sequence is TGTGCCAGTCTCTACGGAAACACTGAAGCTTTCTTT. Its protein is CASLYGNTEAFF.

The chain employs TRBV6-1 and TRBJ2-2, with 7 bases fitting TRBD2. Germline CDR1 MNHNS, CDR2 SASEGT. The CDR3 is made up of 19 amino acids. The trim removed 1 base at V and 2 bases at J, leaving 13 bases unmatched. This chain's CDR3 is CASSEGLGEGSGNTGELFF. The CDR3 nucleotides are TGTGCCAGCAGTGAAGGGCTCGGGGAGGGTAGCGGTAACACCGGGGAGCTGTTTTTT.

This clonotype was seen at least ten times. The rearrangement uses TRBV20-1 and TRBJ2-7; D perhaps matches TRBD1 (5 bases). The CDR3 has 13 amino acids. The germline CDR1 and CDR2 sequences are DFQATT and SNEGSKA (reference sequence). V lost 5 bases, J lost 3 bases, and 14 bases lay in between. CDR3 amino acids: CSAPADTNYEQYF. In DNA, the CDR3 is TGCAGTGCTCCGGCGGACACAAACTACGAGCAGTACTTC.

This clonotype was seen ten or more times. V and J are TRBV11-2 and TRBJ2-3, with 8 bases fitting TRBD1. V shed 8 bases, J shed 4 bases, and the junction held 14 bases outside the gene matches. Germline CDR1 reads SGHAT; CDR2 reads FQNNGV. This CDR3 is 16 amino acids long. CDR3 sequence (DNA): TGTGCCAGCTCCCAGCCCCGGGGCAGGGGGCCAGATACGCAGTATTTT. As protein: CASSQPRGRGPDTQYF.

This clonotype appeared a single time. This chain links TRBV6-2 or TRBV6-3 with TRBJ2-5; no clear D. The CDR3 extends over 16 amino acids. Between the trimmed V and J ends, which lost 4 bases and 1 base, there was a span of 16 bases. Germline V gene lookup returns CDR1 MNHEY and CDR2 SVGEGT. The CDR3 DNA reads as TGTGCCAGCAGTTTGATCCCGGTTCCTCTCCAAGAGACCCAGTACTTC. It yields the protein CASSLIPVPLQETQYF.

Ten or more counts support this clonotype. The chain couples TRBV2 to TRBJ2-5; 7 nucleotides match TRBD1. The length of the CDR3 is 17 residues. V lost 6 bases, J lost 12 bases, and 25 bases stayed unmatched. Germline CDR1 and CDR2: SNHLY and FYNNEI. The CDR3 nucleotides are TGTGCCAGCAGCGACACTCCCTCGACAGGGATAACTAAGGGGGAGTACTTC. Protein: CASSDTPSTGITKGEYF.

In this sample, this clonotype turned up many times. The gene calls are TRBV7-2 and TRBJ2-7; 7 bases align to TRBD1. Trimming at V came to 1 base and at J to 2 bases, leaving 5 bases not matched to a gene. The CDR3 is 15 residues long. CDR1 is SGHTA, CDR2 FQGNSA, per germline. The CDR3 region has the DNA TGTGCCAGCAGCTTAGGGCCTCAGGGGGCCTACGAGCAGTACTTC. This encodes CASSLGPQGAYEQYF. The whole variable domain, remainder taken from reference TRBV7-2 and TRBJ2-7, is GAGVSQSPSNKVTEKGKDVELRCDPISGHTALYWYRQSLGQGLEFLIYFQGNSAPDKSGLPSDRFSAERTGGSVSTLTIQRTQQEDSAVYLCASSLGPQGAYEQYFGPGTRLTVT.

The sample holds many counts of this clonotype. The chain carries TRBV20-1 and TRBJ2-1; D unresolved. The germline V and J ends were trimmed by 0 bases and 5 bases, with 14 bases remaining between them. CDR1 is DFQATT and CDR2 is SNEGSKA in the germline V gene (reference sequence). CDR3 length: 15 residues. The DNA for the CDR3 is TGCAGTGCTAGAGATGTGTTAAGCCCTAACAATGAGCAGTTCTTC. This gives the protein CSARDVLSPNNEQFF.

This clonotype was observed at least ten times. CDR3 nucleotide sequence: TGTGCCAGCAGCTTAGTGGGACTAGCGGGAGGGCCAAGAAATGAGCAGTTCTTC. Residues: CASSLVGLAGGPRNEQFF. The V and J genes are TRBV13 and TRBJ2-1, with TRBD2 identical over 16 bases. V shed 1 base, J shed 7 bases, and the junction held 7 bases outside the gene matches. In germline, CDR1 is PRHDT, CDR2 FYEKMQ (reference sequence). This CDR3 is built from 18 residues.

Details on this clonotype: The junction and the germline gene differ at one end; a read error may be behind it. This chain connects TRBV6-1 to TRBJ1-5; no clear D. Looked up from germline, CDR1 is MNHNS and CDR2 is SASEGT. The CDR3 extends over 13 amino acids. The CDR3 DNA follows: TGTGCCAGCAGCCGGTCGGGGTATCAGCCCCAGCAATTT. Translation gives CASSRSGYQPQQF.

The V call is TRBV27, the J call TRBJ1-4; D call uncertain. CDR3 size: 14 residues. With 5 bases removed from V and 5 bases from J, the gap between germline ends came to 12 bases. CDR1 is MNHEY, CDR2 SMNVEV, per germline (reference sequence). The CDR3 sequence is CASSPWGGNEKLFF. The CDR3 DNA follows: TGTGCCAGCAGTCCCTGGGGTGGGAATGAAAAACTGTTTTTT.

This clonotype was seen a handful of times. It may be a read error: a sequence one base away is much more abundant. The conserved closing phenylalanine or tryptophan is absent in this CDR3, likely reflecting a read error. The rearrangement links TRBV27 to TRBJ1-1; perhaps TRBD1 as D (5 bases). Trimming left V 5 bases short and J 5 bases short, with 6 bases between. Germline V gene data show CDR1 as MNHEY and CDR2 as SMNVEV (reference sequence). The CDR3 contains 11 residues. The CDR3 nucleotides read TGTGCCAGCAGTAAGGGGACTGAAGCTTTCCTT. Translating gives CASSKGTEAFL.

The V call is TRBV24-1, the J call TRBJ2-1, with TRBD2 matching 9 bases. V lost 0 bases, J lost 8 bases, and 7 bases stayed unmatched. Germline values: CDR1 KGHDR, CDR2 SFDVKD. This CDR3 comprises 16 residues. The CDR3: CATSDLRLAGRDEQFF. The CDR3 DNA sequence: TGTGCCACCAGTGATTTGCGGCTAGCGGGGAGGGATGAGCAGTTCTTC.

This clonotype was picked up many times. V usage is TRBV28 and J usage is TRBJ1-5; D is ambiguous. The CDR3 spans 14 residues. CDR1 is MDHEN and CDR2 is SYDVKM in the germline V gene. The germline V and J ends were trimmed by 8 bases and 6 bases, with 17 bases remaining between them. The CDR3 reads CASLKPTGSQPQHF. DNA for the CDR3: TGTGCCAGCTTAAAACCTACCGGGAGTCAGCCCCAGCATTTT.

The rearrangement links TRBV18 to TRBJ2-3; D may match TRBD1 or TRBD2 (5 bases each). CDR1 and CDR2 from the germline V gene are KGHSH and LQKENI. This CDR3 has 16 residues. Trimming stripped 0 bases from V and 4 bases from J, with 14 bases between. The CDR3 reads CASSPPGQGDADTQYF. The CDR3 DNA reads TGTGCCAGCTCACCACCCGGTCAGGGAGACGCAGATACGCAGTATTTT.

This chain connects TRBV29-1 to TRBJ1-1; tentative D call: TRBD1 (5 bases). The CDR3 is 15 residues long. Germline-derived CDR1 and CDR2 are SQVTM and ANQGSEA. V was clipped by 3 bases and J by 2 bases, with 16 bases between them. CDR3 region: CSVDLLSRVNTEAFF. CDR3 DNA: TGCAGCGTTGACCTTCTATCCAGGGTCAACACTGAAGCTTTCTTT.

The rearrangement links TRBV6-1 to TRBJ2-5; TRBD2 agrees at 9 bases. CDR3 size: 14 residues. Unmatched junction bases numbered 3, after V lost 2 bases and J lost 5 bases. Germline V gives CDR1 MNHNS, CDR2 SASEGT. CDR3 coding DNA: TGTGCCAGCAGTGAACTAGCGGGATTGGAGACCCAGTACTTC. Residues: CASSELAGLETQYF.